Presented here are 10 T cell receptor beta chains from one specimen sequenced in a study of blood T cells in healthy people across ages. Sample-barcoded 5' priming and a J-beta primer mix drove a second PCR of roughly 6 to 12 cycles. TCRdb recomputed calls from the 5' RACE reads with MiXCR, one row per CDR3 protein. This table has around 870,000 distinct CDR3 sequences, 29% appearing once. The specimen sequenced was blood. These TCRs come from a woman older than 75 in good health.

This clonotype has at least ten counts. The chain employs TRBV7-9 and TRBJ1-2; D is unresolved. The CDR3 spans 14 residues. Trimming took 3 bases from V and 4 from J, leaving 12 bases between them. CDR1 SEHNR and CDR2 FQNEAQ come from the germline V gene (reference sequence). CDR3: CASSFEGRSYGYTF. The CDR3 DNA reads TGTGCCAGCAGCTTTGAGGGAAGAAGCTATGGCTACACCTTC.

This clonotype was found many times. The rearrangement joins TRBV28 to TRBJ2-7; TRBD1 agrees at 11 bases. The CDR3 loop spans 14 amino acids. The junction had 6 bases not matched to a gene; V was cut back by 6 bases and J by 5 bases. CDR1 is MDHEN, CDR2 SYDVKM, per germline. CDR3 nucleotide sequence: TGTGCCAGCAGCGGACAGGGGGCCATAAACGAGCAGTACTTC. Amino acid sequence: CASSGQGAINEQYF.

This clonotype was detected many times. The chain uses TRBV7-8 and TRBJ2-5; 7 nucleotides line up with TRBD2. CDR3 length: 15 residues. Trimming took 7 bases from V and 2 from J; bases not matched to a gene: 10. Per germline, CDR1 SGHVS and CDR2 FQNEAQ. The CDR3 DNA is TGTGCCAGCATCTCTCAACGGGAGGTACAAGAGACCCAGTACTTC. It specifies CASISQREVQETQYF.

This clonotype has ten or more counts. The chain carries TRBV5-1 and TRBJ2-1; 15 nucleotides agree with TRBD2. J gave up 10 bases and V 5 bases, and 4 bases lay outside the gene matches. The germline V gene encodes CDR1 SGHRS and CDR2 YFSETQ. The CDR3 extends over 14 amino acids. The CDR3 coding sequence is TGCGCCAGCAGTCGGACTAGCGGGGGGGCCGAGCAGTTCTTC. It codes for CASSRTSGGAEQFF. Variable domain in full (rest from reference TRBV5-1 and TRBJ2-1): KAGVTQTPRYLIKTRGQQVTLSCSPISGHRSVSWYQQTPGQGLQFLFEYFSETQRNKGNFPGRFSGRQFSNSRSEMNVSTLELGDSALYLCASSRTSGGAEQFFGPGTRLTVL.

This clonotype was recorded at least ten times. This chain joins TRBV20-1 and TRBJ2-5, with 8 bases identical to TRBD2. The germline gives CDR1 DFQATT, CDR2 SNEGSKA (reference sequence). The CDR3 spans 14 residues. Germline trimming cut 2 bases from V and 4 bases from J; bases unmatched to any gene: 6. In nucleotides, the CDR3 is TGCAGTGCTAGACTAGGCCGGGGGGGAGAGACCCAGTACTTC. Its translation is CSARLGRGGETQYF.

This clonotype was observed a handful of times. A read error may be the cause here, since a much bigger clone is one base away. The J gene is TRBJ2-7, the V gene TRBV12-3 or TRBV12-4; D gene uncertain. V lost 6 bases to trimming and J lost 3 bases, with 9 bases between them. The CDR3 runs to 12 residues. CDR3: CASRQSRYEQYF. In nucleotides, the CDR3 is TGTGCCAGCAGACAGTCGCGCTACGAGCAGTACTTC.

This clonotype was counted only a few times. J is TRBJ2-2 and V is TRBV5-1, with D possibly being TRBD2 (7 bases). V dropped 4 bases and J dropped 4 bases, with 20 bases sitting between them. Germline CDR1 reads SGHRS; CDR2 reads YFSETQ. This CDR3 has 17 amino acids. CDR3 protein: CASSQSTGGGGTGELFF. CDR3 DNA sequence: TGCGCCAGCAGCCAGTCGACGGGGGGCGGTGGCACCGGGGAGCTGTTTTTT.

Notes on this clonotype: An end of the junction does not agree with germline; a read error may underlie this. V usage is TRBV27 and J usage is TRBJ1-2, with a possible D match to TRBD1 (5 bases). CDR1 is MNHEY and CDR2 is SMNVEV in the germline V gene (reference sequence). CDR3 length: 15 amino acids. CDR3 sequence: CVSSLIGQLDYGYTF. The CDR3 nucleotides are TGTGTCAGCAGTTTGATCGGACAACTTGACTATGGCTACACCTTC.

This clonotype was detected ten times or more. The rearrangement uses TRBV6-5 and TRBJ1-2; D is possibly TRBD1 (5 bases). The CDR3 contains 15 residues. V was clipped by 0 bases and J by 4 bases, with 12 bases between them. Germline V gene data show CDR1 as MNHEY and CDR2 as SVGAGI. The DNA of the CDR3 is TGTGCCAGCAGTTACTCCATACAGGCGATCTATGGCTACACCTTC. The encoded protein is CASSYSIQAIYGYTF.

This clonotype was counted only a few times. The V call is TRBV12-3 or TRBV12-4, the J call TRBJ2-3, with a tentative D call TRBD2 (5 bases). V gave up 5 bases and J gave up 0 bases, with 12 bases separating them. The CDR3 has 15 amino acids. The CDR3 coding sequence is TGTGCCAGCAGTACTAGACTTTCTAGCACAGATACGCAGTATTTT. Encoded protein: CASSTRLSSTDTQYF.